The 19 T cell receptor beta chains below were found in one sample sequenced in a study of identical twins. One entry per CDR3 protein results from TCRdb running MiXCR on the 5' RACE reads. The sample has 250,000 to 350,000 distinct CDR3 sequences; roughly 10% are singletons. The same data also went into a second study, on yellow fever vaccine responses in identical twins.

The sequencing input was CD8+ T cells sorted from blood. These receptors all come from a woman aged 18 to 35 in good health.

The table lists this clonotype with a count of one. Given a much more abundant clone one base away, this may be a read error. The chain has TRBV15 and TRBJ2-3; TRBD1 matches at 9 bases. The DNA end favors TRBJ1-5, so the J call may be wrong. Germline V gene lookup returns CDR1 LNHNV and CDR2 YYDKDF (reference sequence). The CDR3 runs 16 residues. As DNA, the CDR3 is TGTGCCACCAGCAGAGATAGTGGGACAGGGCCAGATACGCAGCATTTT. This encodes CATSRDSGTGPDTQHF.

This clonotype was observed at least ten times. The CDR3 DNA reads TGTGCCAGCACTGATTTCGTCGGACAGAACACTGAAGCTTTCTTT. Translated, it gives CASTDFVGQNTEAFF. This chain connects TRBV7-9 to TRBJ1-1; tentatively, D is TRBD1 (5 bases). The CDR3 runs to 15 residues. V was shortened by 7 bases and J by 1 base, with 16 bases between the two germline ends. Per the germline V gene, CDR1 is SEHNR and CDR2 is FQNEAQ (reference sequence).

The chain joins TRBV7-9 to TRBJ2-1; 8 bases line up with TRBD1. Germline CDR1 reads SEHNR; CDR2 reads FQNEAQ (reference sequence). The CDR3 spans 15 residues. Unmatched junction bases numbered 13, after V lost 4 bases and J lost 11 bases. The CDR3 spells CASSSWTGSDSKQFF. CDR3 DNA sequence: TGTGCCAGCAGCTCCTGGACAGGGTCAGATAGTAAGCAGTTCTTC.

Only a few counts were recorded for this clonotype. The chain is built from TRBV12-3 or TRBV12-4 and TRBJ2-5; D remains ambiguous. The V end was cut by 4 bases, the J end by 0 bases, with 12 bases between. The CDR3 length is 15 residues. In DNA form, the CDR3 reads TGTGCCAGCAGTTCACCCCTACTCTACCAAGAGACCCAGTACTTC. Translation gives CASSSPLLYQETQYF.

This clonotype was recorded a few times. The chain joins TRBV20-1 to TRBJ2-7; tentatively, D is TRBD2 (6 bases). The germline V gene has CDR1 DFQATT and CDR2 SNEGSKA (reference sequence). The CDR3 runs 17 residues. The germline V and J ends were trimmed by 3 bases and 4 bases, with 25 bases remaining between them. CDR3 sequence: CSASYPPSEGINYEQYF. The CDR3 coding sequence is TGCAGTGCTAGTTACCCCCCATCGGAGGGGATCAATTACGAGCAGTACTTC.

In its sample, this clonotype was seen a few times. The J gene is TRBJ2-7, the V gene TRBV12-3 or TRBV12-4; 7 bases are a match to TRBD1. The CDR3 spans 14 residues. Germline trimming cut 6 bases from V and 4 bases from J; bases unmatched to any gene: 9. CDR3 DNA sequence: TGTGCCAGCAGCGGAAATGACAGGGCGTACGAGCAGTACTTC. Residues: CASSGNDRAYEQYF.

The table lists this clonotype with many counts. The DNA for the CDR3 is TGCAGCGTTGAAAGCCCGGGACATTACCAAGAGACCCAGTACTTC. As protein: CSVESPGHYQETQYF. V usage is TRBV29-1 and J usage is TRBJ2-5, with D possibly being TRBD1 (6 bases). The V and J ends lost 2 bases and 0 bases respectively, with 13 bases between them. Germline lookup yields CDR1 SQVTM and CDR2 ANQGSEA. The CDR3 has 15 residues.

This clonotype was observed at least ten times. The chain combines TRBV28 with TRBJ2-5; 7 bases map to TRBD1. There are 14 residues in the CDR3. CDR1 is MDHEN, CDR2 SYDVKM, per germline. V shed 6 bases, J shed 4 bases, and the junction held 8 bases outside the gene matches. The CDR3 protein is CASSLVGGGETQYF. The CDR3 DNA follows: TGTGCCAGCAGCCTAGTAGGGGGCGGAGAGACCCAGTACTTC.

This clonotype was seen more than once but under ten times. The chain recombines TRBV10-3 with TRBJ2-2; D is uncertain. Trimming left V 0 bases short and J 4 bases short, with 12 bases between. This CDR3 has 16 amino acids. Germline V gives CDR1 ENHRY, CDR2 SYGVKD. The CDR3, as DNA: TGTGCCATCAGTGAGTCCCCAAGGGTTGTCACCGGGGAGCTGTTTTTT. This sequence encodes CAISESPRVVTGELFF.

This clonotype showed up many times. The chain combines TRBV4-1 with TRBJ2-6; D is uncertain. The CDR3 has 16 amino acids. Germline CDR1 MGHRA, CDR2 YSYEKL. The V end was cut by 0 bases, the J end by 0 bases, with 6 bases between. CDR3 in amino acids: CASSQEFDSGANVLTF. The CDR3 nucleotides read TGCGCCAGCAGCCAAGAATTCGACTCTGGGGCCAACGTCCTGACTTTC.

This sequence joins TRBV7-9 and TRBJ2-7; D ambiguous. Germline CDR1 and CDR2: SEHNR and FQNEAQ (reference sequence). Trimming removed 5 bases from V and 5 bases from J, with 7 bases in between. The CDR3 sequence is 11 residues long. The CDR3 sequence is CASSSPDEQYF. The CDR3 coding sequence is TGTGCCAGCAGCAGCCCGGACGAGCAGTACTTC.

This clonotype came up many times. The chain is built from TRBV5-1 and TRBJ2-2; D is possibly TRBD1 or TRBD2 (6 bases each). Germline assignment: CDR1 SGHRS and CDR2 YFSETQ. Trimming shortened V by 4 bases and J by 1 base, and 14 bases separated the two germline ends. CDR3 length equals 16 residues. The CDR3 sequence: CASSPEGTKNTGELFF. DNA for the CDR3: TGCGCCAGCAGCCCGGAGGGGACAAAGAACACCGGGGAGCTGTTTTTT. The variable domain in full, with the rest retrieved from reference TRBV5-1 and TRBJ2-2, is KAGVTQTPRYLIKTRGQQVTLSCSPISGHRSVSWYQQTPGQGLQFLFEYFSETQRNKGNFPGRFSGRQFSNSRSEMNVSTLELGDSALYLCASSPEGTKNTGELFFGEGSRLTVL.

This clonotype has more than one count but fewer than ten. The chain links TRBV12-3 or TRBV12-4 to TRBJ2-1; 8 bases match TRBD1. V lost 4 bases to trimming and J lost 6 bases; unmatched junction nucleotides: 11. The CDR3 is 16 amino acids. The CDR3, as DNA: TGTGCCAGCAGTTCCTGGACAGGGCAGGCCGTCAATGAGCAGTTCTTC. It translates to CASSSWTGQAVNEQFF.

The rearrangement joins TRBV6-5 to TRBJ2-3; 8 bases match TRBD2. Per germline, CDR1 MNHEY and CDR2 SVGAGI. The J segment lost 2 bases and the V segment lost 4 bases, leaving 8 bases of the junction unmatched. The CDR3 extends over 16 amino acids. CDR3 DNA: TGTGCCAGCAGTTCTATTAGCGGGGCCCTCACAGATACGCAGTATTTT. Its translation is CASSSISGALTDTQYF.

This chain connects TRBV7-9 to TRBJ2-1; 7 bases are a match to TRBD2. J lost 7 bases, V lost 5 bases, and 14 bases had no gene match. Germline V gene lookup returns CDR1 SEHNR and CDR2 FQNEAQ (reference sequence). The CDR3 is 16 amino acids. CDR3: CASSPTAGGSWNEQFF. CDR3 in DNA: TGTGCCAGCAGCCCGACGGCGGGCGGGAGCTGGAATGAGCAGTTCTTC.

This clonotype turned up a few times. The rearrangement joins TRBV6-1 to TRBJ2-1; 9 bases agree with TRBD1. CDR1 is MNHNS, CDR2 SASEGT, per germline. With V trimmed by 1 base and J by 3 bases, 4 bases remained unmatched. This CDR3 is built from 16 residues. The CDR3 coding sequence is TGTGCCAGCAGTGAAGGTTGGACAGGGGTCTACAATGAGCAGTTCTTC. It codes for CASSEGWTGVYNEQFF.

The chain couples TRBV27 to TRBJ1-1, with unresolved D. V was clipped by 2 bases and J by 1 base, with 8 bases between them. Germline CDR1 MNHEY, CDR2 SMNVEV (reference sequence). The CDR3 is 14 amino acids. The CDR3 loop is CASSLIDPNTEAFF. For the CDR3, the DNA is TGTGCCAGCAGTTTAATAGACCCGAACACTGAAGCTTTCTTT.

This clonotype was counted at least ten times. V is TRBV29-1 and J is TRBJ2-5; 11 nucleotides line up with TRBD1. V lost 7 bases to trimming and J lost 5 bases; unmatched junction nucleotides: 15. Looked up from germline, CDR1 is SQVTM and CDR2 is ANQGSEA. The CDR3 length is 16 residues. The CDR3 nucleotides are TGCAGCGCTAAACCCCGGACAGGGGGCCTTCTTGAGACCCAGTACTTC. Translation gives CSAKPRTGGLLETQYF.

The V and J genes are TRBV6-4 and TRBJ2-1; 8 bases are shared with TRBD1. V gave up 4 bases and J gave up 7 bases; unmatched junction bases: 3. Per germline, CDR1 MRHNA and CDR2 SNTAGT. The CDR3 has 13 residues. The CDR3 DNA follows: TGTGCCAGCAGTGCGGACAGGGTTAATGAGCAGTTCTTC. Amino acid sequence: CASSADRVNEQFF.